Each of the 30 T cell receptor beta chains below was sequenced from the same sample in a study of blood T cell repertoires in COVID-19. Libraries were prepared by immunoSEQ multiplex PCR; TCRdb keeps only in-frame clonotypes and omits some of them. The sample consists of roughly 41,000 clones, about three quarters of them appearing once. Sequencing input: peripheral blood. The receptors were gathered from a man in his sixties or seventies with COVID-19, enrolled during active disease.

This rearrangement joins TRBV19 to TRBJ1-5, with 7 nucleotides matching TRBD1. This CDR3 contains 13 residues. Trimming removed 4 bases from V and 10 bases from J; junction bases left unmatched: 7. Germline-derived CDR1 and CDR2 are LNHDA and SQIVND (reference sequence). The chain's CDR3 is CASSTRTGGPQHF. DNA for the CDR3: TGTGCCAGTAGTACCCGGACAGGTGGCCCCCAGCATTTT.

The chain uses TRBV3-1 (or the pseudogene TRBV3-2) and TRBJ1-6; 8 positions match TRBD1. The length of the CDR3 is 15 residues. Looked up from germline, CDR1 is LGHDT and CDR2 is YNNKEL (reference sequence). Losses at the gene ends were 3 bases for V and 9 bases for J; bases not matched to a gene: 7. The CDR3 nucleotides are TGTGCCAGCAGCCATACCGGACAGGGATTTTCACCCCTCCACTTT. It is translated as CASSHTGQGFSPLHF.

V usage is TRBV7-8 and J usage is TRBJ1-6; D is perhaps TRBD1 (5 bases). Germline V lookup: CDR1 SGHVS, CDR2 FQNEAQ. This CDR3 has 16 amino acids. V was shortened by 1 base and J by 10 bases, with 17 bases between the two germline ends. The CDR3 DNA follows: TGTGCCAGCAGCTTAGAAGGATGGGGGGATCGCTCACCCCTCCACTTT. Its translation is CASSLEGWGDRSPLHF.

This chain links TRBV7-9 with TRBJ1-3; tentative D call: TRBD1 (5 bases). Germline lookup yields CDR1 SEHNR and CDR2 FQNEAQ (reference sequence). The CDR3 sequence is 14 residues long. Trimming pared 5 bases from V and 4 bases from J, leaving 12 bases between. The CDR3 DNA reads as TGTGCCAGCAGCCAAGAAGGGGTCGGAAACACCATATATTTT. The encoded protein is CASSQEGVGNTIYF.

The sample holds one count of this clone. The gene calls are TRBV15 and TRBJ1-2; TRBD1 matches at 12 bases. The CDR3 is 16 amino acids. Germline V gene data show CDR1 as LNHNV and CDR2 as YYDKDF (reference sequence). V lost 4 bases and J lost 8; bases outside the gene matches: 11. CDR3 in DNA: TGTGCCACCAGCAACGCCGGGACAGGGGGCGCAAGGGGCTACACCTTC. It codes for CATSNAGTGGARGYTF.

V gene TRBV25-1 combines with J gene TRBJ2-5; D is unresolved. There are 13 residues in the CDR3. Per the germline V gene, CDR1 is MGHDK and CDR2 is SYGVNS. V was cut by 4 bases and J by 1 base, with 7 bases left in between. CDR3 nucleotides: TGTGCCAGCAGTGTTGTATTCCAAGAGACCCAGTACTTC. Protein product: CASSVVFQETQYF.

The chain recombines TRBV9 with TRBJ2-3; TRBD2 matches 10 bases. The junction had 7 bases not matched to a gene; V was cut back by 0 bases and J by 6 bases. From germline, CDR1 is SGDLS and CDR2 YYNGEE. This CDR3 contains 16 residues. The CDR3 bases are TGTGCCAGCAGCGTAGCGGGGACTAGCGCGTGGGATACGCAGTATTTT. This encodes CASSVAGTSAWDTQYF.

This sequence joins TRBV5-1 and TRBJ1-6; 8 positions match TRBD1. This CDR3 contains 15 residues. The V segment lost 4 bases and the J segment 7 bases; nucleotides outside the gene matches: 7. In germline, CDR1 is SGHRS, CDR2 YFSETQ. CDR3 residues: CASSLGGTGNSPLHF. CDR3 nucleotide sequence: TGCGCCAGCAGCCTGGGGGGGACAGGAAATTCACCCCTCCACTTT.

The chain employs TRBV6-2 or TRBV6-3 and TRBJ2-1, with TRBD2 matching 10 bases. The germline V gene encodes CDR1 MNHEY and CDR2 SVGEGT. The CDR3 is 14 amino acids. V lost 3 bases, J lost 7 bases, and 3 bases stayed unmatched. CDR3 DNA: TGTGCCAGCAGTTATCTAGCGGGAGCAAATGAGCAGTTCTTC. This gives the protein CASSYLAGANEQFF.

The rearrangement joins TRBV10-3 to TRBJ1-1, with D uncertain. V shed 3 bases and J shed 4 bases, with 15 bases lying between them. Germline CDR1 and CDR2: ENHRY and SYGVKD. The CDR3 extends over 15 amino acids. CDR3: CAISDYGGMRTEAFF. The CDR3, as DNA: TGTGCCATCAGTGACTACGGCGGTATGCGCACTGAAGCTTTCTTT.

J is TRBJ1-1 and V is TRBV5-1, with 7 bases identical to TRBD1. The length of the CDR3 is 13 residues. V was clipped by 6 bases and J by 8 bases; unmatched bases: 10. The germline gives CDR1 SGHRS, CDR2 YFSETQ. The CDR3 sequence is CASKQGQLKEAFF. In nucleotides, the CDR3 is TGCGCCAGCAAACAGGGGCAGCTTAAAGAAGCTTTCTTT.

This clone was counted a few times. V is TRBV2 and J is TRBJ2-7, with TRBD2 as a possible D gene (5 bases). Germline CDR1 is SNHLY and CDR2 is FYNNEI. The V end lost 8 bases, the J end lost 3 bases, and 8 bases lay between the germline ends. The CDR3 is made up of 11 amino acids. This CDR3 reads CASGGLYEQYF. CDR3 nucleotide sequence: TGTGCCAGCGGCGGGCTCTACGAGCAGTACTTC.

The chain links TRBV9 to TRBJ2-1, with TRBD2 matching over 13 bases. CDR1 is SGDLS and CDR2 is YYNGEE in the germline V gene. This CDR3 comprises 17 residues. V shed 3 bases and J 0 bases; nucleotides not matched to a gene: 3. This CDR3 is CASSELAGGPSYNEQFF. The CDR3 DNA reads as TGTGCCAGCAGCGAACTAGCGGGAGGGCCCTCCTACAATGAGCAGTTCTTC.

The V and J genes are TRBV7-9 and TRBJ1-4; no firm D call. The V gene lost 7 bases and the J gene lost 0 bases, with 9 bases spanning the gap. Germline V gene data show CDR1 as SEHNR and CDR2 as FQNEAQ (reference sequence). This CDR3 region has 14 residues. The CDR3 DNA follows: TGTGCCAGCACCTTTTCTGCAACTAATGAAAAACTGTTTTTT. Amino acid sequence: CASTFSATNEKLFF.

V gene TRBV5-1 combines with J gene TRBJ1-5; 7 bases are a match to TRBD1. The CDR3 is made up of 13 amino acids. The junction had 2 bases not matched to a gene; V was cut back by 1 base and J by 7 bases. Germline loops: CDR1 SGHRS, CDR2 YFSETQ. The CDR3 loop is CASSLRGQQPQHF. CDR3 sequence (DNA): TGCGCCAGCAGCTTGCGGGGACAGCAGCCCCAGCATTTT.

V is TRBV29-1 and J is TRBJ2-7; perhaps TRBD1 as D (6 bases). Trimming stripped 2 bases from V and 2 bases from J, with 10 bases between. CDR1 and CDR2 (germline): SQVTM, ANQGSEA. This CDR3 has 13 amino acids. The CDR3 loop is CSVESDRPYEQYF. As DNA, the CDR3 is TGCAGCGTTGAATCGGACAGACCCTACGAGCAGTACTTC.

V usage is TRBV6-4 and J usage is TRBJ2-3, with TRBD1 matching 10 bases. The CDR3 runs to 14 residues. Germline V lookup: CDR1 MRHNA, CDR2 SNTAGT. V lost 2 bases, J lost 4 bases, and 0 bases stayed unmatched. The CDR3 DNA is TGTGCCAGCAGTGACGGACAGGGGGCAGATACGCAGTATTTT. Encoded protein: CASSDGQGADTQYF.

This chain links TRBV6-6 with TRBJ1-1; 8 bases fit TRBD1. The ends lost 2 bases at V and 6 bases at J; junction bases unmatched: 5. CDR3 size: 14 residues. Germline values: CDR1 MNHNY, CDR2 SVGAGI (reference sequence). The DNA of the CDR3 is TGTGCCAGCAGTTACCAGGGGGCATCGGCTGAAGCTTTCTTT. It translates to CASSYQGASAEAFF.

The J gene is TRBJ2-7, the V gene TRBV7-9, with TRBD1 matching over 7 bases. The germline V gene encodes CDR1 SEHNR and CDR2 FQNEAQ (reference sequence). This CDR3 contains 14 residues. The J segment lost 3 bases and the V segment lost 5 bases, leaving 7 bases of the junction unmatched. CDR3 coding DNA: TGTGCCAGCAGCCACATGGGGACAGACTACGAGCAGTACTTC. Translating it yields CASSHMGTDYEQYF.

The CDR3 protein is CASSLTGDYGYTF. As DNA, the CDR3 is TGTGCCAGCAGCCTGACAGGGGACTATGGCTACACCTTC. The rearrangement links TRBV12-3 or TRBV12-4 to TRBJ1-2; 8 bases are shared with TRBD1. The junction had 3 bases not matched to a gene; V was cut back by 6 bases and J by 3 bases. The CDR3 runs 13 residues.

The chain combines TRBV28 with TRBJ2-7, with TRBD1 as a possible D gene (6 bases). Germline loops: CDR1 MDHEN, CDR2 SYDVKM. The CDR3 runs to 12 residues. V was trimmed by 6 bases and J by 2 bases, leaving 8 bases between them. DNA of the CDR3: TGTGCCAGCAGCAGACAGGCCTACGAGCAGTACTTC. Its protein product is CASSRQAYEQYF.

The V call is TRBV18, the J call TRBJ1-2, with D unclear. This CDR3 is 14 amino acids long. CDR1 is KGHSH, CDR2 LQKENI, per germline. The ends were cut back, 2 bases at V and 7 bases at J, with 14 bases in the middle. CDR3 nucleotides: TGTGCCAGCTCACCAGCCGGTGTGGTCGGTGGCTACACCTTC. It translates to CASSPAGVVGGYTF.

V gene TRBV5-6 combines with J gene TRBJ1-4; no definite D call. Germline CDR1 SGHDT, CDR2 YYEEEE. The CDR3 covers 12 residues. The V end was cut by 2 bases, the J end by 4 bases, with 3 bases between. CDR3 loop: CASSFSNEKLFF. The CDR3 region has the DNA TGTGCCAGCAGCTTCAGTAATGAAAAACTGTTTTTT.

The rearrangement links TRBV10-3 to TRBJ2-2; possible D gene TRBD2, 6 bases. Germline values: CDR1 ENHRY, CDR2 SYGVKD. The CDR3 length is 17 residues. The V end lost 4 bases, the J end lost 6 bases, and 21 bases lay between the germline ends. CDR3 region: CAISAGVEVLGSGELFF. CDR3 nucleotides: TGTGCCATCAGTGCGGGGGTAGAGGTTCTAGGATCCGGGGAGCTGTTTTTT.

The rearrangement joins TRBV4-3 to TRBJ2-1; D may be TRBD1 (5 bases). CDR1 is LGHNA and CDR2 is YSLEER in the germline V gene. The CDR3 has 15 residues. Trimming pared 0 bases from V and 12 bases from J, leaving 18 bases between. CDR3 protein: CASSQERGTLIRQFF. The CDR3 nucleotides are TGCGCCAGCAGCCAAGAAAGGGGCACACTTATCCGGCAGTTCTTC.

This chain's CDR3 is CASNSSPGQYYEQYF. The CDR3 DNA reads as TGTGCCAGCAACTCATCCCCGGGACAGTACTACGAGCAGTACTTC. This chain uses TRBV6-5 with TRBJ2-7; 7 bases map to TRBD1. Germline CDR1 is MNHEY and CDR2 is SVGAGI. The CDR3 runs 15 residues. The junction had 12 bases not matched to a gene; V was cut back by 7 bases and J by 3 bases.

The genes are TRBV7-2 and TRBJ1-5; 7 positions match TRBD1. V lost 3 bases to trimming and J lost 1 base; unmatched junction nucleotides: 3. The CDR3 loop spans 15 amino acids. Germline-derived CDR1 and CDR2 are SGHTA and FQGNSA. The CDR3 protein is CASSFSGQSNQPQHF. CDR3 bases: TGTGCCAGCAGCTTTTCGGGACAGAGCAATCAGCCCCAGCATTTT.

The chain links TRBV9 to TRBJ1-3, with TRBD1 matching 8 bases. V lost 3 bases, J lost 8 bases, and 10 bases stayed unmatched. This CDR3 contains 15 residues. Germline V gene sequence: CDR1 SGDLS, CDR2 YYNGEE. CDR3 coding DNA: TGTGCCAGCAGCGAAGATGGACAGGGAATTTACACCATATATTTT. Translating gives CASSEDGQGIYTIYF.

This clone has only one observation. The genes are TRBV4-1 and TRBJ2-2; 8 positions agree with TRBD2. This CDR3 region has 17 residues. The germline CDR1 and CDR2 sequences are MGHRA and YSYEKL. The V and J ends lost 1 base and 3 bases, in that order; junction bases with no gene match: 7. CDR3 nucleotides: TGCGCCAGCAGCCAAGGCCCGGGGGGGTCGGACACCGGGGAGCTGTTTTTT. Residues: CASSQGPGGSDTGELFF.

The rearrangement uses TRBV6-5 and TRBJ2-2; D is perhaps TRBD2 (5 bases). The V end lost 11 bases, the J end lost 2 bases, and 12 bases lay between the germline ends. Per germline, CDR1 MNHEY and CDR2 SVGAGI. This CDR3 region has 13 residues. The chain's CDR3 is CACRDPNTGELFF. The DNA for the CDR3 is TGTGCCTGCCGGGATCCCAACACCGGGGAGCTGTTTTTT.